This T cell receptor (beta chain) was sequenced for a study of Ad26.COV2.S vaccination and SARS-CoV-2 variants. Background on the study: This donor came from the COV1001 trial of Ad26.COV2.S. The study's findings and limits: Substantial breadth in spike-specific CD8+ and CD4+ T cell responses was reportedly seen after vaccination. Estimates derived from TCR breadth and depth analyses may have underestimated total T cell responses.

The repertoire was sequenced with immunoSEQ multiplex PCR; TCRdb's copy has only in-frame clones and lacks some. The data show fewer than 500,000 clones, with about 93% seen just once and 10% to 15% held by the top ten. The CDR3 totals 14 residues. V lost 5 bases to trimming and J lost 3 bases; unmatched junction nucleotides: 7. The germline V gene encodes CDR1 SGHRS and CDR2 YFSETQ. As regards this clone: Antigen specificity is unknown.

Treatment given: some 20 received Ad26.COV2.S at low or high dose, single or two shots; 5 received placebo; per-sample allocation not given. The samples were gathered on day 63 after the first injection of vaccine or placebo. V gene TRBV5-1 combines with J gene TRBJ1-2; TRBD1 agrees at 7 bases. The clonotype originates from a person aged 18-65 years who received the Ad26.COV2.S COVID-19 vaccine or a placebo. The sequencing used peripheral blood, collected in a trial of Ad26.COV2.S vaccine versus placebo. CDR3 nucleotides: TGCGCCAGCAGTTACGACAGGGCAGACTATGGCTACACCTTC. Translating it yields CASSYDRADYGYTF.